This is a list of T cell receptor beta chains from one sample in a study of blood T cell repertoires in COVID-19. Only in-frame clones appear in the TCRdb table, and some are missing; sequencing was by immunoSEQ multiplex PCR. The sample has about 430,000 clones; 70% to 90% are singletons. Source material: PBMCs or T cells enriched from blood (not recorded which). The receptors derive from a woman aged 18-29 years who had been exposed to COVID-19. Both conserved end residues are part of each CDR3. A D gene is named only where the DNA matches it firmly. Some rows have no size entry. The others give once, few or many, or a class for an expanded clone.

V gene: TRBV27
CDR3 length: 15
J gene: TRBJ2-7
clone size: .
D gene: TRBD2
CDR3 DNA: TGTGCCAGCAGCTACCCCGGAACTAGCGTCCACGAGCAGTACTTC
CDR3 protein: CASSYPGTSVHEQYF

V gene: TRBV28
CDR3 length: 17
J gene: TRBJ2-5
clone size: .
D gene: TRBD2
CDR3 DNA: TGTGCCAGCAGTCCACCCCCCCCTCTAGCGGGGAAGGAGACCCAGTACTTC
CDR3 protein: CASSPPPPLAGKETQYF

V gene: TRBV27
CDR3 length: 15
J gene: TRBJ1-3
clone size: .
D gene: .
CDR3 DNA: TGTGCCAGCAGTTTGACTCTCAACTCTGGAAACACCATATATTTT
CDR3 protein: CASSLTLNSGNTIYF

V gene: TRBV19
CDR3 length: 13
J gene: TRBJ2-7
clone size: few
D gene: .
CDR3 DNA: TGTGCCAGTAGTAGACAGTTGAACTACGAGCAGTACTTC
CDR3 protein: CASSRQLNYEQYF

V gene: TRBV5-4
CDR3 length: 14
J gene: TRBJ2-7
clone size: .
D gene: TRBD2
CDR3 DNA: TGTGCCAGCAGCTATGGGACTAGCGGGAACGAGCAGTACTTC
CDR3 protein: CASSYGTSGNEQYF

V gene: TRBV4-3
CDR3 length: 16
J gene: TRBJ2-3
clone size: .
D gene: .
CDR3 DNA: TGCGCCAGCAGCCAAGAACTGAGGTCTAGCACAGATACGCAGTATTTT
CDR3 protein: CASSQELRSSTDTQYF

V gene: TRBV28
CDR3 length: 17
J gene: TRBJ2-7
clone size: .
D gene: TRBD2
CDR3 DNA: TGTGCCAGCAGTCCCCCGGGACTAGCGGGAGTCGGCCACGAGCAGTACTTC
CDR3 protein: CASSPPGLAGVGHEQYF

V gene: TRBV7-8
CDR3 length: 15
J gene: TRBJ1-6
clone size: once
D gene: TRBD1
CDR3 DNA: TGTGCCAGCAGCCCCAGGACAGGGTGGAATTCACCCCTCCACTTT
CDR3 protein: CASSPRTGWNSPLHF

V gene: TRBV27
CDR3 length: 13
J gene: TRBJ2-7
clone size: .
D gene: .
CDR3 DNA: TGTGCCAGCAGTTTAGGGGAGATAAACGAGCAGTACTTC
CDR3 protein: CASSLGEINEQYF

V gene: TRBV7-2
CDR3 length: 15
J gene: TRBJ2-2
clone size: .
D gene: .
CDR3 DNA: TGTGCCAGCAGCTTAAGCGGACCGAACACCGGGGAGCTGTTTTTT
CDR3 protein: CASSLSGPNTGELFF

V gene: TRBV18
CDR3 length: 17
J gene: TRBJ1-3
clone size: .
D gene: .
CDR3 DNA: TGTGCCAGCTCACCACCGACTTCCATGAGCTCTGGAAACACCATATATTTT
CDR3 protein: CASSPPTSMSSGNTIYF

V gene: TRBV19
CDR3 length: 13
J gene: TRBJ2-7
clone size: .
D gene: .
CDR3 DNA: TGTGCCAGTAGTATAGGGCCAACCTACGAGCAGTACTTC
CDR3 protein: CASSIGPTYEQYF

V gene: TRBV5-1
CDR3 length: 15
J gene: TRBJ2-3
clone size: .
D gene: TRBD1
CDR3 DNA: TGCGCCAGCAGCCCCCGGGGACAGGCGGGAGATACGCAGTATTTT
CDR3 protein: CASSPRGQAGDTQYF

V gene: TRBV7-2
CDR3 length: 15
J gene: TRBJ1-2
clone size: .
D gene: TRBD1
CDR3 DNA: TGTGCCAGCAGCTCAGAACCGGGACAGGGGTATGGCTACACCTTC
CDR3 protein: CASSSEPGQGYGYTF

V gene: TRBV3-1/TRBV3-2
CDR3 length: 14
J gene: TRBJ2-7
clone size: .
D gene: .
CDR3 DNA: TGTGCCAGCAGCCAAGGTCAGGGGATAGTTGGGCAGTACTTC
CDR3 protein: CASSQGQGIVGQYF

V gene: TRBV2
CDR3 length: 13
J gene: TRBJ1-1
clone size: .
D gene: .
CDR3 DNA: TGTGCCAGCAAGGGGCTCGCAAGGACTGAAGCTTTCTTT
CDR3 protein: CASKGLARTEAFF

V gene: TRBV5-1
CDR3 length: 14
J gene: TRBJ1-3
clone size: .
D gene: .
CDR3 DNA: TGCGCCAGCAGCCGGACACTCTCTGGAAACACCATATATTTT
CDR3 protein: CASSRTLSGNTIYF

V gene: TRBV28
CDR3 length: 16
J gene: TRBJ2-3
clone size: .
D gene: .
CDR3 DNA: TGTGCCAGCAGTTTAAGGGGTAGTCTTGACACAGATACGCAGTATTTT
CDR3 protein: CASSLRGSLDTDTQYF

V gene: TRBV5-1
CDR3 length: 14
J gene: TRBJ1-2
clone size: .
D gene: TRBD1
CDR3 DNA: TGCGCCAGCAAGCGGACAGGGTCCAACTATGGCTACACCTTC
CDR3 protein: CASKRTGSNYGYTF

V gene: TRBV7-6
CDR3 length: 14
J gene: TRBJ1-1
clone size: .
D gene: .
CDR3 DNA: TGTGCCAGCAGCCGAGGGATCAAGGACACTGAAGCTTTCTTT
CDR3 protein: CASSRGIKDTEAFF

V gene: TRBV7-8
CDR3 length: 13
J gene: TRBJ1-1
clone size: once
D gene: .
CDR3 DNA: TGTGCCAGCAGCTTAGGACAGAACACTGAAGCTTTCTTT
CDR3 protein: CASSLGQNTEAFF

V gene: TRBV6-5
CDR3 length: 15
J gene: TRBJ1-2
clone size: few
D gene: .
CDR3 DNA: TGTGCCAGCAGTTCCCGGGGGGATTCGGGATATGGCTACACCTTC
CDR3 protein: CASSSRGDSGYGYTF

V gene: TRBV28
CDR3 length: 14
J gene: TRBJ2-1
clone size: .
D gene: .
CDR3 DNA: TGTGCCAGTACCCCGGGGGGCGGCCACAATGAGCAGTTCTTC
CDR3 protein: CASTPGGGHNEQFF

V gene: TRBV7-9
CDR3 length: 15
J gene: TRBJ2-7
clone size: few
D gene: .
CDR3 DNA: TGTGCCAGCAGCCCAGACAGACTTATCTCCTACGAGCAGTACTTC
CDR3 protein: CASSPDRLISYEQYF

V gene: TRBV10-3
CDR3 length: 14
J gene: TRBJ1-2
clone size: .
D gene: .
CDR3 DNA: TGTGCCATCAGTGGGACAGTTCCTAACTATGGCTACACCTTC
CDR3 protein: CAISGTVPNYGYTF

V gene: TRBV7-3
CDR3 length: 15
J gene: TRBJ2-5
clone size: .
D gene: .
CDR3 DNA: TGTGCCAGCAGCCAACAAACAGGGCTAGGAGAGACCCAGTACTTC
CDR3 protein: CASSQQTGLGETQYF

V gene: TRBV2
CDR3 length: 12
J gene: TRBJ1-1
clone size: .
D gene: TRBD1
CDR3 DNA: TGTGCCAGCAGGGGGACAGGGACTGAAGCTTTCTTT
CDR3 protein: CASRGTGTEAFF

V gene: TRBV6-5
CDR3 length: 13
J gene: TRBJ1-3
clone size: .
D gene: .
CDR3 DNA: TGTGCCAGCAGTTCGGTTTCAGGAAACACCATATATTTT
CDR3 protein: CASSSVSGNTIYF

V gene: TRBV28
CDR3 length: 15
J gene: TRBJ2-7
clone size: .
D gene: TRBD2
CDR3 DNA: TGTGCCAGCAGTGGGGTAGTAGCGGGGCCCTACGAGCAGTACTTC
CDR3 protein: CASSGVVAGPYEQYF

V gene: TRBV7-2
CDR3 length: 14
J gene: TRBJ2-7
clone size: .
D gene: .
CDR3 DNA: TGTGCCAGCAGCAAGACCCGGGGGGCATGGGAGCAGTACTTC
CDR3 protein: CASSKTRGAWEQYF

V gene: TRBV6-5
CDR3 length: 15
J gene: TRBJ2-3
clone size: .
D gene: .
CDR3 DNA: TGTGCCAGCAGTTACGGGGGGGGCGCGGCAGATACGCAGTATTTT
CDR3 protein: CASSYGGGAADTQYF

V gene: TRBV27
CDR3 length: 16
J gene: TRBJ1-1
clone size: .
D gene: TRBD1
CDR3 DNA: TGTGCCAGCAGTTACAGGGCCGACAGGGGGAACACTGAAGCTTTCTTT
CDR3 protein: CASSYRADRGNTEAFF

V gene: TRBV27
CDR3 length: 14
J gene: TRBJ1-1
clone size: .
D gene: TRBD1
CDR3 DNA: TGTGCCAGCAGTTTATACTTACAGGGGGGTGAAGCTTTCTTT
CDR3 protein: CASSLYLQGGEAFF

V gene: TRBV7-2
CDR3 length: 16
J gene: TRBJ2-7
clone size: .
D gene: .
CDR3 DNA: TGTGCCAGCAGCTTAGTAGGGCTAGCGAACTCCTACGAGCAGTACTTC
CDR3 protein: CASSLVGLANSYEQYF

V gene: TRBV4-3
CDR3 length: 17
J gene: TRBJ2-1
clone size: .
D gene: TRBD2
CDR3 DNA: TGCGCCAGCAGCCAAGTTGCTAGCGGGGCCTCCTACAATGAGCAGTTCTTC
CDR3 protein: CASSQVASGASYNEQFF

V gene: TRBV7-2
CDR3 length: 14
J gene: TRBJ1-2
clone size: .
D gene: .
CDR3 DNA: TGTGCCAGCAGCTTAAACATCCTAGGCTATGGCTACACCTTC
CDR3 protein: CASSLNILGYGYTF

V gene: TRBV2
CDR3 length: 15
J gene: TRBJ2-7
clone size: .
D gene: .
CDR3 DNA: TGTGCCAGCAGTGAAGATTTGTCACAGCCATACGAGCAGTACTTC
CDR3 protein: CASSEDLSQPYEQYF

V gene: TRBV24-1
CDR3 length: 15
J gene: TRBJ2-1
clone size: once
D gene: TRBD2
CDR3 DNA: TGTGCCACCAGGGGACTAGCGGGAGGGTACAATGAGCAGTTCTTC
CDR3 protein: CATRGLAGGYNEQFF

V gene: TRBV4-3
CDR3 length: 16
J gene: TRBJ2-5
clone size: .
D gene: TRBD1
CDR3 DNA: TGCGCCAGCAGCCCCCTTGGGGCAGGGGGCGCGGAGACCCAGTACTTC
CDR3 protein: CASSPLGAGGAETQYF

V gene: TRBV13
CDR3 length: 13
J gene: TRBJ2-7
clone size: .
D gene: TRBD2
CDR3 DNA: TGTGCCAGCTGGGCGGGGGGAGGTCACGAGCAGTACTTC
CDR3 protein: CASWAGGGHEQYF

V gene: TRBV19
CDR3 length: 13
J gene: TRBJ2-5
clone size: once
D gene: .
CDR3 DNA: TGTGCCAGTAGTAGAGGACGGGGAGAGACCCAGTACTTC
CDR3 protein: CASSRGRGETQYF

V gene: TRBV6-4
CDR3 length: 16
J gene: TRBJ2-1
clone size: .
D gene: TRBD2
CDR3 DNA: TGTGCCAGCAGTGAGGTTCCTAGCGGGGGCTACAATGAGCAGTTCTTC
CDR3 protein: CASSEVPSGGYNEQFF

V gene: TRBV2
CDR3 length: 20
J gene: TRBJ2-6
clone size: .
D gene: TRBD2
CDR3 DNA: TGTGCCAGCAGTGGGTCTAGCGGGAGGGAATTGAGCTCTGGGGCCAACGTCCTGACTTTC
CDR3 protein: CASSGSSGRELSSGANVLTF

V gene: TRBV13
CDR3 length: 17
J gene: TRBJ2-2
clone size: .
D gene: TRBD2
CDR3 DNA: TGTGCCAGCAGCTCCATAGCGGGGGGGCCGGCGGCCGGGGAGCTGTTTTTT
CDR3 protein: CASSSIAGGPAAGELFF

V gene: TRBV9
CDR3 length: 15
J gene: TRBJ1-1
clone size: .
D gene: TRBD1
CDR3 DNA: TGTGCCAGCAGCCCGAGACGGACAGGGGACACTGAAGCTTTCTTT
CDR3 protein: CASSPRRTGDTEAFF